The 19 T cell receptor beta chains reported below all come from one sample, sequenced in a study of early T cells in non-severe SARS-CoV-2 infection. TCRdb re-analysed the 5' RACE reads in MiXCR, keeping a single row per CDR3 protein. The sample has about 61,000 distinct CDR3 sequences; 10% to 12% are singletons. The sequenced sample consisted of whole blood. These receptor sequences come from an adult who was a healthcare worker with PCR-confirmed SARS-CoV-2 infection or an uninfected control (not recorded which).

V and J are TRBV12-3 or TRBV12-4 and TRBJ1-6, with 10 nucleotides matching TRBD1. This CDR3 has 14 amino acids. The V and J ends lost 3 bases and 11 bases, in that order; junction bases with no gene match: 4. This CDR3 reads CASSLDRGFPPLHF. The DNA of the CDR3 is TGTGCCAGCAGTTTGGACAGGGGGTTTCCACCCCTCCACTTT.

The DNA of the CDR3 is TGCGCCAGTGCAATCCAAGAGACCCAGTACTTC. It yields the protein CASAIQETQYF. This rearrangement joins TRBV5-1 to TRBJ2-5; unclear D gene. The CDR3 spans 11 residues. Trimming pared 8 bases from V and 1 base from J, leaving 6 bases between. From germline, CDR1 is SGHRS and CDR2 YFSETQ.

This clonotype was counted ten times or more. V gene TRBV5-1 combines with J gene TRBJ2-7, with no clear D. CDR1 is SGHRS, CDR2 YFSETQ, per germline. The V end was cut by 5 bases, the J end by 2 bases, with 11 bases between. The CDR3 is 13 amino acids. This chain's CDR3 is CASRPATAYEQYF. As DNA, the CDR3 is TGCGCCAGCAGGCCTGCGACGGCCTACGAGCAGTACTTC.

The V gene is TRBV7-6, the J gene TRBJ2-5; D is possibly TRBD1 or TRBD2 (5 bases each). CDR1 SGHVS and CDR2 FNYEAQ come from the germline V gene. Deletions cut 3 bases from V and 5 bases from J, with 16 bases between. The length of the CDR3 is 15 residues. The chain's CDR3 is CASSFGTTEGETQYF. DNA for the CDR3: TGTGCCAGCAGCTTCGGGACGACTGAGGGGGAGACCCAGTACTTC.

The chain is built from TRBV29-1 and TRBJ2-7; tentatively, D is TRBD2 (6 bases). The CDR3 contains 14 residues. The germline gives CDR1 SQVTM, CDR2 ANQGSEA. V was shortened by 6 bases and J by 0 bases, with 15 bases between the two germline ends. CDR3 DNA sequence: TGCAGCGTCGCCCCTGGGGGGAACTCCTACGAGCAGTACTTC. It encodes CSVAPGGNSYEQYF.

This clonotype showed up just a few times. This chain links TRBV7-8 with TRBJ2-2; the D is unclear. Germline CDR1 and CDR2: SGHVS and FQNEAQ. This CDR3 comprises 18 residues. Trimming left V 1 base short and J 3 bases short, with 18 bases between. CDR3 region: CASSLGRYGKIDTGELFF. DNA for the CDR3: TGTGCCAGCAGCTTAGGAAGATATGGGAAGATAGACACCGGGGAGCTGTTTTTT.

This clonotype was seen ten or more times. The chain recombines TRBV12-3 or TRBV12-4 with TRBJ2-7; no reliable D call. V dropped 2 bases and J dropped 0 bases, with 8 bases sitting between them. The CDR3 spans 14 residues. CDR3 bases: TGTGCCAGCAGTTTAATAGGTTTCTCCTACGAGCAGTACTTC. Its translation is CASSLIGFSYEQYF.

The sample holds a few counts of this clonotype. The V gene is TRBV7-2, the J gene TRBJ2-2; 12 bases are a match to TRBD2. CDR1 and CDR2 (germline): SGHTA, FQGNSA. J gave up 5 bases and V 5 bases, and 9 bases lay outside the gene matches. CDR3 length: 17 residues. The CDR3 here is CASSPLAGGPRTGELFF. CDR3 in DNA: TGTGCCAGCAGCCCTCTAGCGGGGGGGCCCAGGACCGGGGAGCTGTTTTTT.

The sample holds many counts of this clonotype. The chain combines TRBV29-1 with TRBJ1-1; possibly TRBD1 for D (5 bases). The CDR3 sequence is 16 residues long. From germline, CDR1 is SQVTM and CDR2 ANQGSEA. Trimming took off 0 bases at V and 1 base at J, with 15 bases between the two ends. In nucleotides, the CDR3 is TGCAGCGTTGAAGAAGGGACTAATACGGGGAACACTGAAGCTTTCTTT. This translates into CSVEEGTNTGNTEAFF.

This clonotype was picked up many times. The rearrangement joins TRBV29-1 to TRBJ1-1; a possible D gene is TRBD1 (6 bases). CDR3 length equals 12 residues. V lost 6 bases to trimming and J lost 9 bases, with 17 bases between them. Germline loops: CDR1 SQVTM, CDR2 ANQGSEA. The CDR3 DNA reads TGCAGCGTGGAGGGGGGGGCGAGAAAAGCTTTCTTT. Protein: CSVEGGARKAFF.

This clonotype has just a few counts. CDR3 loop: CASSFRGGSGNTIYF. Here the CDR3 DNA reads TGTGCCAGCAGCTTCCGGGGAGGATCTGGAAACACCATATATTTT. The chain employs TRBV5-4 and TRBJ1-3; D is unclear. Germline lookup yields CDR1 SGHNT and CDR2 YYREEE (reference sequence). There are 15 residues in the CDR3. The ends were cut back, 2 bases at V and 1 base at J, with 10 bases in the middle. The full variable domain, its missing parts supplied by reference TRBV5-4 and TRBJ1-3, is ETGVTQSPTHLIKTRGQQVTLRCSSQSGHNTVSWYQQALGQGPQFIFQYYREEENGRGNFPPRFSGLQFPNYSSELNVNALELDDSALYLCASSFRGGSGNTIYFGEGSWLTVV.

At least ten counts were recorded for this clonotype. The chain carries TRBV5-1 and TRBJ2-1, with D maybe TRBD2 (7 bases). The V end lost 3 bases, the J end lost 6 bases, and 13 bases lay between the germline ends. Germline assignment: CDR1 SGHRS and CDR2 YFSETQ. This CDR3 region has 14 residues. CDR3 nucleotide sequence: TGCGCCAGCAGCTCGGGGGGCCAGGTCAATGAGCAGTTCTTC. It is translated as CASSSGGQVNEQFF.

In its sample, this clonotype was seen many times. CDR3 region: CASSEEGGTTLNTQYF. The CDR3 DNA sequence: TGCGCCAGCAGCGAAGAGGGGGGGACCACCCTCAATACGCAGTATTTT. The V call is TRBV5-1, the J call TRBJ2-3, with TRBD2 as a possible D gene (7 bases). The CDR3 has 16 residues. V was cut by 4 bases and J by 7 bases, with 22 bases left in between. Germline CDR1 reads SGHRS; CDR2 reads YFSETQ. Using reference TRBV5-1 and TRBJ2-3 for the parts outside the CDR3, the full variable domain is KAGVTQTPRYLIKTRGQQVTLSCSPISGHRSVSWYQQTPGQGLQFLFEYFSETQRNKGNFPGRFSGRQFSNSRSEMNVSTLELGDSALYLCASSEEGGTTLNTQYFGPGTRLTVL.

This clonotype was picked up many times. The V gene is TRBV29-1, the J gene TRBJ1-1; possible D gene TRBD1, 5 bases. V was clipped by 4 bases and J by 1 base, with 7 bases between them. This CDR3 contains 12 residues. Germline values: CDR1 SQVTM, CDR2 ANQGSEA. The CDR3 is CSVGQPNTEAFF. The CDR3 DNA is TGCAGCGTTGGACAGCCGAACACTGAAGCTTTCTTT.

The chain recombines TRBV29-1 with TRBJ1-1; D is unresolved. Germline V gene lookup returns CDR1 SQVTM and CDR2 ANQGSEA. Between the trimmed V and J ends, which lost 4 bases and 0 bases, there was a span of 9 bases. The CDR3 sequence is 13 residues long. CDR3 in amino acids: CSVAGRLNTEAFF. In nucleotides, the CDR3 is TGCAGCGTTGCGGGCCGGTTGAACACTGAAGCTTTCTTT.

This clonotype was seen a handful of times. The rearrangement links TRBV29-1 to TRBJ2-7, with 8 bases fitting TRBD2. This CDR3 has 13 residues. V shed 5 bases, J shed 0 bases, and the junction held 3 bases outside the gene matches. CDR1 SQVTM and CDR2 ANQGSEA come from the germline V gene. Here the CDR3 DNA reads TGCAGCGTTAGCGGGGGAATCTCCTACGAGCAGTACTTC. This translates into CSVSGGISYEQYF.

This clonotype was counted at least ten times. CDR3 DNA sequence: TGTGCCATCAGTTGGAGTAATAATTCACCCCTCCACTTT. It encodes CAISWSNNSPLHF. The chain recombines TRBV10-3 with TRBJ1-6, with D hard to call. V dropped 5 bases and J dropped 5 bases, with 7 bases sitting between them. This CDR3 is 13 amino acids long. Germline V gene data show CDR1 as ENHRY and CDR2 as SYGVKD.

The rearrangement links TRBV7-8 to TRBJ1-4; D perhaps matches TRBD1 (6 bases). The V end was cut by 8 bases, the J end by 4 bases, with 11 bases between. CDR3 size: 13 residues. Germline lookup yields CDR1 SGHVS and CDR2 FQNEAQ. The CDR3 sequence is CASVGALNEKLFF. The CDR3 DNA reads TGTGCCAGCGTGGGGGCCCTTAATGAAAAACTGTTTTTT.

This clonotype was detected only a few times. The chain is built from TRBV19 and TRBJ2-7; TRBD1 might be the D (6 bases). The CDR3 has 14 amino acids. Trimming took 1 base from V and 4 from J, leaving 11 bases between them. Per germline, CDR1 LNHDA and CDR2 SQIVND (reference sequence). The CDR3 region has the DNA TGTGCCAGTAGTATAGCACCAGGGGAGTACGAGCAGTACTTC. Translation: CASSIAPGEYEQYF.